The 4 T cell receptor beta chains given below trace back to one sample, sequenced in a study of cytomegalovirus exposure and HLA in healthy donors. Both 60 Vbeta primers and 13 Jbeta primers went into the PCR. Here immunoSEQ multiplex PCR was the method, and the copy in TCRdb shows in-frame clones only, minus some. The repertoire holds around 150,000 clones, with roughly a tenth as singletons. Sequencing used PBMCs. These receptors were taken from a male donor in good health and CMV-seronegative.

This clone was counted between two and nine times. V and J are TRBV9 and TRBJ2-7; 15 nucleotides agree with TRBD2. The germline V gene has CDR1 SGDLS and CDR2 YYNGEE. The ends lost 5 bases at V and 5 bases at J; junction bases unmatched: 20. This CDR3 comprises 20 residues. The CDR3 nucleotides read TGTGCCAGCAGGTTAACTCCGGGACTAGCGGGAGGTGGGTATGGGCACGAGCAGTACTTC. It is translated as CASRLTPGLAGGGYGHEQYF.

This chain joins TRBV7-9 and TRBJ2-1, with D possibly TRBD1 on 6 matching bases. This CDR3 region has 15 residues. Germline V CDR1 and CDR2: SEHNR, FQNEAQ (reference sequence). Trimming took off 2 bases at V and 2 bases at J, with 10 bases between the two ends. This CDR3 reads CASSLSGVPYNEQFF. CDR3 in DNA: TGTGCCAGCAGCTTATCAGGGGTCCCCTACAATGAGCAGTTCTTC.

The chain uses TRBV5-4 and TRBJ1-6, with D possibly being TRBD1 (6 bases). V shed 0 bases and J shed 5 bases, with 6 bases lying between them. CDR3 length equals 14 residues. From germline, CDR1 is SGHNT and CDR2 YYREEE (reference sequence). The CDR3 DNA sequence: TGTGCCAGCAGCTTGGGACAGGATAATTCACCCCTCCACTTT. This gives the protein CASSLGQDNSPLHF.

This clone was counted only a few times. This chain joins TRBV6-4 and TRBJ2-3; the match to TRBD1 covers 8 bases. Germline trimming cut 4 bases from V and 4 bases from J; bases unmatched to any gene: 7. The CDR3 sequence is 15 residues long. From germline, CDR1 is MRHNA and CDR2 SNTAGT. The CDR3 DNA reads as TGTGCCAGCAGTGCCGGGCAGGGGGCTGCAGATACGCAGTATTTT. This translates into CASSAGQGAADTQYF.